This TCR beta chain emerged from a study of blood T cell repertoires in COVID-19 (dated by TCRdb to the early 2020s). Regarding the study in general: Samples covering the acute and convalescent phases of COVID-19 were provided by collaborators in the United States, Italy and Spain. The material from the prospective study consisted of cDNA or gDNA derived from T cells, B-cell-depleted T cells, or PBMCs. The dataset comprised deeply sampled blood TCRbeta repertoires from subjects exposed to, actively infected with, or recovered from COVID-19. The repertoires were made available in a free public database intended to serve as a resource for research on the immune response to SARS-CoV-2. Samples were obtained from the ongoing ImmuneRACE study (first 160 participants) and from about 1,300 subjects provided by 6 global collaborators. The sample metadata nearly always contained a de-identified subject ID, COVID-19 status, age in years and sex. Where HLA class I and class II types were available, the types were taken from metadata supplied by the sample provider, not from assay-based typing.

What the study reported, not specific to this receptor: The amount of clinical and demographic metadata varied by source and participant and was provided uncurated.

TCRbeta CDR3 regions were amplified from genomic DNA using the immunoSEQ Assay, a bias-controlled multiplex PCR. The authors processed their data as follows. The number of nucleated cells in each sample was estimated by amplification of reference gene primers within the assay. To quantify the absolute abundance of each unique TCRbeta CDR3 rearrangement, sequence reads were collapsed and filtered. For each sample, productive Simpson clonality was calculated as the square root of Simpson's diversity index across productive rearrangements. TCRdb took this table from immuneACCESS and kept in-frame rearrangements with V and J called. Such tables lack part of the clones; where checked against another copy, unresolved V genes explain under half of the gap, and the rest is unexplained. The D gene and trimming were derived from the DNA, and the V and J assignments and clone size from that table. The sample table records 120,000 to 150,000 clones; roughly 80% of these occur just once. Jointly, the top ten make up roughly 1.7% of the sample.

Remarks on this clone: Its antigen is still unknown. Base-call qualities are not available, and no considerably larger clone is one nucleotide away.

Enrolling through a virtual design, the prospective study's participants ranged in age from roughly 18 to 95 years and lived across around 25 United States geographic areas. In the prospective study, participants were assigned to cohorts based on the clinical history participants reported in a screening survey and a study questionnaire. Exposed participants were defined as having been in contact with someone with a PCR-confirmed or clinician-diagnosed COVID-19 case within 2 weeks of study entry. Each participant in the prospective study had whole blood, serum and a nasopharyngeal or oropharyngeal swab collected by mobile phlebotomists. Participants in the prospective study had the option to provide additional blood draws and questionnaires over an approximately two-month period. Before DNA extraction, prospective study blood samples were shipped either frozen or at room temperature. V lost 4 bases and J lost 7 bases; the stretch between them is 10 bases long. According to the germline V gene (reference sequence), CDR1 reads LNHDA and CDR2 reads SQIVND. The CDR3 starts with the cysteine, ends with the phenylalanine, and has 13 residues. Left in the record is the CDR3 DNA by itself, 39 bases read in frame from the first base.

The chain was built from TRBV19 and TRBJ1-4, with TRBD1 tentatively as D gene (6 bases match). The TCR comes from a woman aged 18-35 years who had been exposed to COVID-19. The sample consisted of PBMCs or T cells enriched from blood (not recorded which). The CDR3 region: CASSTGGGEKLFF. The DNA sequence is TGTGCCAGTAGTACTGGGGGCGGTGAAAAACTGTTTTTT. With all but the CDR3 taken from the reference TRBV19 and TRBJ1-4 genes, the full variable domain is: DGGITQSPKYLFRKEGQNVTLSCEQNLNHDAMYWYRQDPGQGLRLIYYSQIVNDFQKGDIAEGYSVSREKKESFPLTVTSAQKNPTAFYLCASSTGGGEKLFFGSGTQLSVL.